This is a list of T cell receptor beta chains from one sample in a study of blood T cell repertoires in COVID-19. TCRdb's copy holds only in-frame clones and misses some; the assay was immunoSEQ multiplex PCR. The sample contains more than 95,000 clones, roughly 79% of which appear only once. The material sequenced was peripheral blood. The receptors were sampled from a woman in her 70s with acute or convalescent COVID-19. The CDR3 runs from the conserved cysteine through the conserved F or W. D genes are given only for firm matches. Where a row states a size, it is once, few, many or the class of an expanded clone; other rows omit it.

cdr3_nt: TGTGCCACCAGTGGTGCGGGAGAAACCGGGGAGCTGTTTTTT; cdr3_aa: CATSGAGETGELFF; d_call: TRBD2; v_call: TRBV24-1; clone_size: -; j_call: TRBJ2-2; cdr3_length: 14
cdr3_nt: TGTGCCAGCAGCAGAGGATACTCTGGAAACACCATATATTTT; cdr3_aa: CASSRGYSGNTIYF; d_call: -; v_call: TRBV28; clone_size: -; j_call: TRBJ1-3; cdr3_length: 14
cdr3_nt: TGTGCCAGCAGGCGGGGTTGGGGTAATGAAAAACTGTTTTTT; cdr3_aa: CASRRGWGNEKLFF; d_call: -; v_call: TRBV28; clone_size: few; j_call: TRBJ1-4; cdr3_length: 14
cdr3_nt: TGTGCCAGCAGTTACCCCACAGGGGCAGGTGAAAAACTGTTTTTT; cdr3_aa: CASSYPTGAGEKLFF; d_call: TRBD1; v_call: TRBV6-6; clone_size: -; j_call: TRBJ1-4; cdr3_length: 15
cdr3_nt: TGTGCCAGCAGCCTACCATACGACAGGTCGGACACTGAAGCTTTCTTT; cdr3_aa: CASSLPYDRSDTEAFF; d_call: -; v_call: TRBV3-1/TRBV3-2; clone_size: -; j_call: TRBJ1-1; cdr3_length: 16
cdr3_nt: TGCGCCAGCAGCCAAGGAATTGGGTCAGGGCCTTCCTACGAGCAGTACTTC; cdr3_aa: CASSQGIGSGPSYEQYF; d_call: -; v_call: TRBV4-3; clone_size: -; j_call: TRBJ2-7; cdr3_length: 17
cdr3_nt: TGTGCCAGCAGTGGGACAGGGGATAATGGATGGGGCTACACCTTC; cdr3_aa: CASSGTGDNGWGYTF; d_call: TRBD1; v_call: TRBV6-1; clone_size: -; j_call: TRBJ1-2; cdr3_length: 15
cdr3_nt: TGTGCCAGTAGTAGGGGACGGCAGGGGCAACTCACCGGCAATCAGCCCCAGCATTTT; cdr3_aa: CASSRGRQGQLTGNQPQHF; d_call: -; v_call: TRBV19; clone_size: -; j_call: TRBJ1-5; cdr3_length: 19
cdr3_nt: TGTGCCAGCAGCCCGCGGACAGGGTCAAACATTCAGTACTTC; cdr3_aa: CASSPRTGSNIQYF; d_call: TRBD1; v_call: TRBV5-5; clone_size: -; j_call: TRBJ2-4; cdr3_length: 14
cdr3_nt: TGTGCCAGCAGTGAGTCCTGGAGTGCAGTCTACGAGCAGTACTTC; cdr3_aa: CASSESWSAVYEQYF; d_call: -; v_call: TRBV2; clone_size: few; j_call: TRBJ2-7; cdr3_length: 15
cdr3_nt: TGTGCCAGCAGCTTGACGAGAGGGGGGGCCAGAGATACGCAGTATTTT; cdr3_aa: CASSLTRGGARDTQYF; d_call: -; v_call: TRBV7-9; clone_size: -; j_call: TRBJ2-3; cdr3_length: 16
cdr3_nt: TGTGCCAGCAGTTACCTCCAGGGGGCGGTAGACTATGGCTACACCTTC; cdr3_aa: CASSYLQGAVDYGYTF; d_call: TRBD1; v_call: TRBV6-5; clone_size: -; j_call: TRBJ1-2; cdr3_length: 16
cdr3_nt: TGTGCCAGCAGTCAAACAGGGGGGCGATATGGCTACACCTTC; cdr3_aa: CASSQTGGRYGYTF; d_call: TRBD1; v_call: TRBV7-2; clone_size: -; j_call: TRBJ1-2; cdr3_length: 14
cdr3_nt: TGTGCCAGCACCTCGGGACAGAAAACCTACGAGCAGTACTTC; cdr3_aa: CASTSGQKTYEQYF; d_call: TRBD1; v_call: TRBV28; clone_size: -; j_call: TRBJ2-7; cdr3_length: 14
cdr3_nt: TGTGCCAGTAGTATAGCCGAGACTAGCGATGGCTACGAGCAGTACTTC; cdr3_aa: CASSIAETSDGYEQYF; d_call: TRBD2; v_call: TRBV19; clone_size: -; j_call: TRBJ2-7; cdr3_length: 16
cdr3_nt: TGTGCTAGCAGCTTAGGAGGGACTATGTCCTACGAGCAGTACTTC; cdr3_aa: CASSLGGTMSYEQYF; d_call: TRBD2; v_call: TRBV7-7; clone_size: -; j_call: TRBJ2-7; cdr3_length: 15
cdr3_nt: TGTGCCAGCAGCTCGGCCCGTCTACAGGGGGCGAATGGAAACACCATATATTTT; cdr3_aa: CASSSARLQGANGNTIYF; d_call: TRBD1; v_call: TRBV11-2; clone_size: -; j_call: TRBJ1-3; cdr3_length: 18
cdr3_nt: TGTGCCAGCAGCATTAGGCGGGAGGGCGCCGGGGAGCTGTTTTTT; cdr3_aa: CASSIRREGAGELFF; d_call: TRBD2; v_call: TRBV13; clone_size: -; j_call: TRBJ2-2; cdr3_length: 15
cdr3_nt: TGCAGTGCTAGTTCTGGACAGGGGGATGGCTACACCTTC; cdr3_aa: CSASSGQGDGYTF; d_call: TRBD1; v_call: TRBV20-1; clone_size: once; j_call: TRBJ1-2; cdr3_length: 13
cdr3_nt: TGTGCCAGCAGCTTTCGTAGCGGGGCTGCCTACGAGCAGTACTTC; cdr3_aa: CASSFRSGAAYEQYF; d_call: TRBD2; v_call: TRBV7-9; clone_size: -; j_call: TRBJ2-7; cdr3_length: 15
cdr3_nt: TGCGCCAGCAGCCAAGATTGGTCTAGCGGGAGGGAGCAGTACTTC; cdr3_aa: CASSQDWSSGREQYF; d_call: TRBD2; v_call: TRBV4-1; clone_size: few; j_call: TRBJ2-7; cdr3_length: 15
cdr3_nt: TGTGCCAGTTTTGTCAAGCCGAGCTCCTACAATGAGCAGTTCTTC; cdr3_aa: CASFVKPSSYNEQFF; d_call: -; v_call: TRBV14; clone_size: -; j_call: TRBJ2-1; cdr3_length: 15
cdr3_nt: TGTGCCAGCAGTTTATCGGGGACAGGGTGGCGCGAGCAGTACTTC; cdr3_aa: CASSLSGTGWREQYF; d_call: TRBD1; v_call: TRBV27; clone_size: -; j_call: TRBJ2-7; cdr3_length: 15
cdr3_nt: TGTGCCAGCAGCCGTGGGCAAGCGAACACTGAAGCTTTCTTT; cdr3_aa: CASSRGQANTEAFF; d_call: -; v_call: TRBV7-2; clone_size: -; j_call: TRBJ1-1; cdr3_length: 14
cdr3_nt: TGCGCCAGCAGCTACCGGACTAGCGGAAACTCCTACAATGAGCAGTTCTTC; cdr3_aa: CASSYRTSGNSYNEQFF; d_call: TRBD2; v_call: TRBV5-1; clone_size: -; j_call: TRBJ2-1; cdr3_length: 17
cdr3_nt: TGCGCCAGCAGTGATGGGACAGGGGGCAATTATAGCAATCAGCCCCAGCATTTT; cdr3_aa: CASSDGTGGNYSNQPQHF; d_call: TRBD1; v_call: TRBV23-1; clone_size: few; j_call: TRBJ1-5; cdr3_length: 18
cdr3_nt: TGTGCCAGCAGCTTGGGGGACACAACCTACAATGAGCAGTTCTTC; cdr3_aa: CASSLGDTTYNEQFF; d_call: -; v_call: TRBV5-4; clone_size: -; j_call: TRBJ2-1; cdr3_length: 15
cdr3_nt: TGTGCCAGCACCACCCTCGGGCAGGGGGCGAGTGGGGCCAACGTCCTGACTTTC; cdr3_aa: CASTTLGQGASGANVLTF; d_call: TRBD1; v_call: TRBV28; clone_size: -; j_call: TRBJ2-6; cdr3_length: 18
cdr3_nt: TGTGCCAGCAGCTTAGAGGGTGCAGGGGGCACAGATACGCAGTATTTT; cdr3_aa: CASSLEGAGGTDTQYF; d_call: -; v_call: TRBV7-2; clone_size: once; j_call: TRBJ2-3; cdr3_length: 16
cdr3_nt: TGCGCCAGCAGCTTGACAGGGGGCAATCAGCCCCAGCATTTT; cdr3_aa: CASSLTGGNQPQHF; d_call: TRBD1; v_call: TRBV5-1; clone_size: -; j_call: TRBJ1-5; cdr3_length: 14
cdr3_nt: TGTGCCAGCAGCTTAGGGACAACTGGAAACACCATATATTTT; cdr3_aa: CASSLGTTGNTIYF; d_call: -; v_call: TRBV7-9; clone_size: -; j_call: TRBJ1-3; cdr3_length: 14
cdr3_nt: TGTGCCAGCAGCCTCCCGCTCAGGGGCGGCTCCTACAATGAGCAGTTCTTC; cdr3_aa: CASSLPLRGGSYNEQFF; d_call: -; v_call: TRBV7-2; clone_size: -; j_call: TRBJ2-1; cdr3_length: 17
cdr3_nt: TGTGCCAGCAGCTGGGGGACAGGGGGTAATGAGCAGTTCTTC; cdr3_aa: CASSWGTGGNEQFF; d_call: TRBD1; v_call: TRBV5-8; clone_size: -; j_call: TRBJ2-1; cdr3_length: 14
cdr3_nt: TGTGCCAGCAGTTTACCGGCGACTAGCTCCTACAATGAGCAGTTCTTC; cdr3_aa: CASSLPATSSYNEQFF; d_call: -; v_call: TRBV28; clone_size: -; j_call: TRBJ2-1; cdr3_length: 16
cdr3_nt: TGTGCCAGCAGCGTAGTGGGCAGCATGAACACTGAAGCTTTCTTT; cdr3_aa: CASSVVGSMNTEAFF; d_call: -; v_call: TRBV7-2; clone_size: few; j_call: TRBJ1-1; cdr3_length: 15
cdr3_nt: TGTGCCAGCAGCTTAGCGGCTTCTGGAAACACCATATATTTT; cdr3_aa: CASSLAASGNTIYF; d_call: -; v_call: TRBV7-2; clone_size: -; j_call: TRBJ1-3; cdr3_length: 14
cdr3_nt: TGTGCCAGCAACAAAGATCTAGCGGGAGGTAAGAACGAGCAGTACTTC; cdr3_aa: CASNKDLAGGKNEQYF; d_call: TRBD2; v_call: TRBV6-6; clone_size: -; j_call: TRBJ2-7; cdr3_length: 16
cdr3_nt: TGCGCCAGCAGCGCGTCGGGAGGAGAAGATACGCAGTATTTT; cdr3_aa: CASSASGGEDTQYF; d_call: TRBD2; v_call: TRBV5-1; clone_size: few; j_call: TRBJ2-3; cdr3_length: 14
cdr3_nt: TGTGCCAGCAGCCGGGGGGTCCAAGAGACCCAGTACTTC; cdr3_aa: CASSRGVQETQYF; d_call: TRBD2; v_call: TRBV7-9; clone_size: -; j_call: TRBJ2-5; cdr3_length: 13
cdr3_nt: TGTGCCACCGCGACAGGAAATAGCAATCAGCCCCAGCATTTT; cdr3_aa: CATATGNSNQPQHF; d_call: -; v_call: TRBV19; clone_size: -; j_call: TRBJ1-5; cdr3_length: 14
cdr3_nt: TGCAGTGCTAGTGCGGGGGGGGAAGAGACCCAGTACTTC; cdr3_aa: CSASAGGEETQYF; d_call: TRBD2; v_call: TRBV20-1; clone_size: -; j_call: TRBJ2-5; cdr3_length: 13
cdr3_nt: TGTGCCAGTAGTATTCCGGGACTAGATGTCAATGAGCAGTTCTTC; cdr3_aa: CASSIPGLDVNEQFF; d_call: TRBD2; v_call: TRBV19; clone_size: once; j_call: TRBJ2-1; cdr3_length: 15
cdr3_nt: TGTGCCAGCCAAGGACAGGGGATAGTTGACACTGAAGCTTTCTTT; cdr3_aa: CASQGQGIVDTEAFF; d_call: TRBD1; v_call: TRBV28; clone_size: -; j_call: TRBJ1-1; cdr3_length: 15
cdr3_nt: TGTGCCAGTAGTCCCCGCGGGAGGAATGAAAAACTGTTTTTT; cdr3_aa: CASSPRGRNEKLFF; d_call: -; v_call: TRBV19; clone_size: few; j_call: TRBJ1-4; cdr3_length: 14
cdr3_nt: TGTGCCAGCATGGCCTTGTACTCCTACAATGAGCAGTTCTTC; cdr3_aa: CASMALYSYNEQFF; d_call: -; v_call: TRBV2; clone_size: -; j_call: TRBJ2-1; cdr3_length: 14
cdr3_nt: TGTGCCTGGAGCATCGGTGTGGCAGGGGGCACAGATACGCAGTATTTT; cdr3_aa: CAWSIGVAGGTDTQYF; d_call: -; v_call: TRBV30; clone_size: -; j_call: TRBJ2-3; cdr3_length: 16
cdr3_nt: TGTGCCAGCAGTTTAACGGGAGACCCCTACGAGCAGTACTTC; cdr3_aa: CASSLTGDPYEQYF; d_call: -; v_call: TRBV27; clone_size: -; j_call: TRBJ2-7; cdr3_length: 14
cdr3_nt: TGTGCCAGCAGCGCCGGACAGGGGGGCGAAAAACTGTTTTTT; cdr3_aa: CASSAGQGGEKLFF; d_call: TRBD1; v_call: TRBV9; clone_size: -; j_call: TRBJ1-4; cdr3_length: 14
cdr3_nt: TGTGCCAGCAGCCGTGGGGTTAGCGGGGACACAGATACGCAGTATTTT; cdr3_aa: CASSRGVSGDTDTQYF; d_call: TRBD2; v_call: TRBV6-2/TRBV6-3; clone_size: -; j_call: TRBJ2-3; cdr3_length: 16
cdr3_nt: TGTGCCAGCAGCCCCGAGGTAGGGGTCAAGACCCAGTACTTC; cdr3_aa: CASSPEVGVKTQYF; d_call: -; v_call: TRBV7-2; clone_size: once; j_call: TRBJ2-5; cdr3_length: 14